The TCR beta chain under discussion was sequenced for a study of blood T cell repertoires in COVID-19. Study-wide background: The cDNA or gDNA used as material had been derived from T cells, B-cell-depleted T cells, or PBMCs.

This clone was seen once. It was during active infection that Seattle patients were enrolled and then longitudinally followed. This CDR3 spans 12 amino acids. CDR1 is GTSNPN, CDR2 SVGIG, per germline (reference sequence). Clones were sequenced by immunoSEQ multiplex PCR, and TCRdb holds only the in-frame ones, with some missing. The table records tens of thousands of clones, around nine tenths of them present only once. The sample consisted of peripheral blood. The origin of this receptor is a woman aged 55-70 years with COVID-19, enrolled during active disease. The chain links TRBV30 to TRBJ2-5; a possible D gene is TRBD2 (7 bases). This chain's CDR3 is CAGGGSQETQYF. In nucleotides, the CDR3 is TGTGCGGGGGGCGGGAGCCAAGAGACCCAGTACTTC.